A single sample is the source of the 32 T cell receptor beta chains below, sequenced in a study of cytomegalovirus exposure and HLA in healthy donors. This PCR relied on a set of 60 Vbeta primers and 13 Jbeta primers. The data were produced by immunoSEQ multiplex PCR, yet TCRdb's version contains in-frame clones alone and is incomplete. Among under 200,000 clones listed, over 60% were seen once. Material for sequencing was PBMCs. These receptors were collected from a man aged 45-60 years in good health and CMV-seropositive.

In its sample, this clone was seen once. This chain connects TRBV27 to TRBJ1-2, with D possibly TRBD1 on 6 matching bases. The germline V gene encodes CDR1 MNHEY and CDR2 SMNVEV (reference sequence). The CDR3 length is 14 residues. The ends were cut back, 2 bases at V and 4 bases at J, with 11 bases in the middle. As DNA, the CDR3 is TGTGCCAGCAGTTTACGTACAGGGCCCTATGGCTACACCTTC. The encoded protein is CASSLRTGPYGYTF.

There are many counts of this clone. V gene TRBV6-4 combines with J gene TRBJ2-3; perhaps TRBD1 as D (6 bases). V shed 0 bases and J shed 0 bases, with 10 bases lying between them. This CDR3 has 16 residues. Germline V gives CDR1 MRHNA, CDR2 SNTAGT. The CDR3 DNA follows: TGTGCCAGCAGTGACTCGGAAAGGGGGAGCACAGATACGCAGTATTTT. Its protein product is CASSDSERGSTDTQYF.

CDR3 region: CASRPQGRREAFF. In DNA, the CDR3 is TGCGCCAGCAGACCACAGGGGCGAAGGGAAGCTTTCTTT. The rearrangement links TRBV4-1 to TRBJ1-1; 7 bases are shared with TRBD1. This CDR3 region has 13 residues. Germline CDR1 and CDR2: MGHRA and YSYEKL. J was trimmed by 8 bases and V by 6 bases; bases with no gene match: 9.

The chain carries TRBV28 and TRBJ1-2, with 8 bases matching TRBD1. Looked up from germline, CDR1 is MDHEN and CDR2 is SYDVKM. Germline trimming cut 6 bases from V and 6 bases from J; bases unmatched to any gene: 6. The CDR3 totals 13 residues. In nucleotides, the CDR3 is TGTGCCAGCAGCAGACAGGGGCCAAATGGCTACACCTTC. Translated: CASSRQGPNGYTF.

As to this clone: The junction shows a germline mismatch at one end, possibly a read error. The chain employs TRBV28 and TRBJ1-2, with 9 bases fitting TRBD1. The CDR3 spans 15 residues. Germline V gene lookup returns CDR1 MDHEN and CDR2 SYDVKM. CDR3 sequence (DNA): TGTGCCAGCCGTTTTGGAAGGAGACAGGGGGATGGCTACACCTTC. It encodes CASRFGRRQGDGYTF.

V usage is TRBV29-1 and J usage is TRBJ1-2; 7 nucleotides agree with TRBD1. V gave up 4 bases and J gave up 6 bases; unmatched junction bases: 8. CDR1 and CDR2 (germline): SQVTM, ANQGSEA. The length of the CDR3 is 13 residues. CDR3 sequence: CSVGQGVTNGYTF. CDR3 DNA sequence: TGCAGCGTTGGGCAGGGGGTCACGAATGGCTACACCTTC.

This chain joins TRBV19 and TRBJ2-1; TRBD1 matches 8 bases. V lost 5 bases and J lost 3; bases outside the gene matches: 6. This CDR3 is 15 amino acids long. CDR1 and CDR2 from the germline V gene are LNHDA and SQIVND (reference sequence). This CDR3 reads CASSAGQVNYNEQFF. The DNA of the CDR3 is TGTGCCAGTAGTGCGGGACAGGTAAACTACAATGAGCAGTTCTTC.

This sequence joins TRBV15 and TRBJ2-3; tentative D call: TRBD1 (7 bases). CDR1 and CDR2 from the germline V gene are LNHNV and YYDKDF (reference sequence). V was pared by 0 bases and J by 4 bases, with 14 bases between. The CDR3 loop spans 16 amino acids. The CDR3 DNA is TGTGCCACCAGCAGAGATGACGCCAGGGGGGCAGATACGCAGTATTTT. Protein: CATSRDDARGADTQYF.

This clone came up once. This CDR3 is also generated by other DNA sequences in the sample. The gene calls are TRBV28 and TRBJ1-4; no clear D gene. The V gene lost 7 bases and the J gene lost 5 bases, with 17 bases spanning the gap. This CDR3 comprises 15 residues. Germline CDR1 is MDHEN and CDR2 is SYDVKM. CDR3 DNA sequence: TGTGCCAGCAACCCGATCCCGCGGGCCAATGAAAAACTGTTTTTT. Protein product: CASNPIPRANEKLFF.

This clone was recorded a few times. This sequence joins TRBV7-2 and TRBJ1-6, with 8 bases that match TRBD1. Losses at the gene ends were 5 bases for V and 6 bases for J; bases not matched to a gene: 9. Germline CDR1 reads SGHTA; CDR2 reads FQGNSA. CDR3 size: 16 residues. CDR3 coding DNA: TGTGCCAGCAGCACACCCGACAGGGGCGGTAATTCACCCCTCCACTTT. Translation: CASSTPDRGGNSPLHF.

V is TRBV5-6 and J is TRBJ2-7; 9 nucleotides agree with TRBD1. Germline V lookup: CDR1 SGHDT, CDR2 YYEEEE. V lost 5 bases and J lost 5; bases outside the gene matches: 8. CDR3 length: 14 residues. As DNA, the CDR3 is TGTGCCAGCAGATCCGGGACAGGGTTTAACGAGCAGTACTTC. Its protein is CASRSGTGFNEQYF.

V gene TRBV4-2 combines with J gene TRBJ1-2, with D possibly being TRBD1 (6 bases). Germline CDR1 reads LGHNA; CDR2 reads YNFKEQ. This CDR3 is built from 15 residues. The ends were cut back, 0 bases at V and 5 bases at J, with 13 bases in the middle. Here the CDR3 DNA reads TGTGCCAGCAGCCAAGAACGGCAGGGGAATTATGGCTACACCTTC. Protein product: CASSQERQGNYGYTF.

The CDR3 is CASSIGSGGGADTQYF. Written as DNA, the CDR3 is TGTGCCAGTAGTATCGGAAGCGGGGGGGGAGCAGATACGCAGTATTTT. V gene TRBV19 combines with J gene TRBJ2-3; 10 positions agree with TRBD2. After removal of 3 bases from V and 4 bases from J, the junction contained 7 bases not matched to a gene. The germline gives CDR1 LNHDA, CDR2 SQIVND (reference sequence). This CDR3 spans 16 amino acids.

The rearrangement uses TRBV19 and TRBJ1-5; D unclear. V dropped 5 bases and J dropped 6 bases, with 11 bases sitting between them. In germline, CDR1 is LNHDA, CDR2 SQIVND (reference sequence). The CDR3 has 13 amino acids. Written as DNA, the CDR3 is TGTGCCAGTAGTGTCGGAGTCGGTCAGCCCCAGCATTTT. This sequence encodes CASSVGVGQPQHF. Combining the CDR3 with reference TRBV19 and TRBJ1-5 gives the whole variable domain DGGITQSPKYLFRKEGQNVTLSCEQNLNHDAMYWYRQDPGQGLRLIYYSQIVNDFQKGDIAEGYSVSREKKESFPLTVTSAQKNPTAFYLCASSVGVGQPQHFGDGTRLSIL.

The V gene is TRBV7-2, the J gene TRBJ1-1; a possible D gene is TRBD1 (5 bases). CDR3 length: 14 residues. CDR1 is SGHTA, CDR2 FQGNSA, per germline. Trimming shortened V by 5 bases and J by 1 base, and 11 bases separated the two germline ends. CDR3 in DNA: TGTGCCAGCAGCCGCCAAACAGGGAACACTGAAGCTTTCTTT. Protein sequence: CASSRQTGNTEAFF.

The chain couples TRBV4-3 to TRBJ2-5, with TRBD1 as a possible D gene (6 bases). V was pared by 3 bases and J by 4 bases, with 21 bases between. This CDR3 is built from 17 residues. Germline values: CDR1 LGHNA, CDR2 YSLEER. As DNA, the CDR3 is TGCGCCAGCAGCCAGGCCGTGACAGGCGCCGAGGGAGAGACCCAGTACTTC. Amino acids: CASSQAVTGAEGETQYF.

This chain joins TRBV7-9 and TRBJ2-7, with 8 bases identical to TRBD1. The CDR3 totals 14 residues. The germline gives CDR1 SEHNR, CDR2 FQNEAQ (reference sequence). J gave up 0 bases and V 5 bases, and 3 bases lay outside the gene matches. The CDR3, as DNA: TGTGCCAGCAGCCCGGGACAGGACTCCTACGAGCAGTACTTC. This codes for CASSPGQDSYEQYF. The full variable domain, completed using reference TRBV7-9 and TRBJ2-7, is DTGVSQNPRHKITKRGQNVTFRCDPISEHNRLYWYRQTLGQGPEFLTYFQNEAQLEKSRLLSDRFSAERPKGSFSTLEIQRTEQGDSAMYLCASSPGQDSYEQYFGPGTRLTVT.

The V call is TRBV25-1, the J call TRBJ2-7; 7 bases agree with TRBD1. From germline, CDR1 is MGHDK and CDR2 SYGVNS. The CDR3 runs 13 residues. V lost 4 bases to trimming and J lost 3 bases; unmatched junction nucleotides: 3. CDR3 in amino acids: CASSAGQYYEQYF. In nucleotides, the CDR3 is TGTGCCAGCAGTGCGGGACAGTACTACGAGCAGTACTTC.

This chain links TRBV7-8 with TRBJ2-2; 7 nucleotides align to TRBD1. The germline CDR1 and CDR2 sequences are SGHVS and FQNEAQ. This CDR3 is built from 15 residues. The ends lost 5 bases at V and 7 bases at J; junction bases unmatched: 10. The CDR3 region is CASSPLGQDYGELFF. The CDR3 DNA follows: TGTGCCAGCAGCCCTCTCGGACAGGATTACGGGGAGCTGTTTTTT.

This chain connects TRBV29-1 to TRBJ2-2; 8 bases match TRBD2. Looked up from germline, CDR1 is SQVTM and CDR2 is ANQGSEA. After removal of 7 bases from V and 2 bases from J, the junction contained 12 bases not matched to a gene. The CDR3 spans 16 residues. In nucleotides, the CDR3 is TGCAGCGCGGGGGGGGGCGGGGGGCTCAACACCGGGGAGCTGTTTTTT. It translates to CSAGGGGGLNTGELFF.

J is TRBJ2-2 and V is TRBV5-1; D possibly corresponds to TRBD2 (7 bases). CDR3 length equals 16 residues. Germline V gene sequence: CDR1 SGHRS, CDR2 YFSETQ. V was shortened by 1 base and J by 6 bases, with 16 bases between the two germline ends. For the CDR3, the DNA is TGCGCCAGCAGCTTGAGGCATGGGGGGGCCGCCGGGGAGCTGTTTTTT. Translation gives CASSLRHGGAAGELFF.

A few counts support this clone. The genes are TRBV5-5 and TRBJ1-5, with D uncertain. Germline lookup yields CDR1 SGHKS and CDR2 YYEKEE (reference sequence). The CDR3 sequence is 16 residues long. V was clipped by 1 base and J by 6 bases, with 17 bases between them. In nucleotides, the CDR3 is TGTGCCAGCAGCTTGTGGGCCAACCCTGGAACTCAGCCCCAGCATTTT. Translating it yields CASSLWANPGTQPQHF.

This clone has just a few counts. The rearrangement joins TRBV9 to TRBJ2-3, with TRBD2 as a possible D gene (7 bases). The germline CDR1 and CDR2 sequences are SGDLS and YYNGEE. The CDR3 extends over 17 amino acids. V was pared by 4 bases and J by 0 bases, with 18 bases between. The CDR3 region has the DNA TGTGCCAGCAGCCCAAATCCCGGGGGGCGAAGCACAGATACGCAGTATTTT. Its protein is CASSPNPGGRSTDTQYF. Full variable domain (missing parts from reference TRBV9 and TRBJ2-3): DSGVTQTPKHLITATGQRVTLRCSPRSGDLSVYWYQQSLDQGLQFLIQYYNGEERAKGNILERFSAQQFPDLHSELNLSSLELGDSALYFCASSPNPGGRSTDTQYFGPGTRLTVL.

The chain employs TRBV19 and TRBJ1-5; D unclear. Germline V gene lookup returns CDR1 LNHDA and CDR2 SQIVND (reference sequence). CDR3 size: 13 residues. V lost 6 bases and J lost 5, with 11 bases in between. CDR3: CASRWQAHQPQHF. In DNA form, the CDR3 reads TGTGCCAGTAGGTGGCAGGCTCATCAGCCCCAGCATTTT.

This clone was counted only a few times. The gene calls are TRBV21-1 and TRBJ1-5; TRBD1, the table's D call, lacks a check against the DNA. TRBV21-1 is a known pseudogene. CDR3 length: 15 amino acids. As DNA, the CDR3 is TGTGCCAGCAGCGCCGGGACAGGGGGTCGTCAGCCCCAGCATTTT. This sequence encodes CASSAGTGGRQPQHF.

This rearrangement joins TRBV28 to TRBJ2-1, with 8 bases matching TRBD1. The trim removed 8 bases at V and 4 bases at J, leaving 10 bases unmatched. The CDR3 has 15 residues. Per germline, CDR1 MDHEN and CDR2 SYDVKM. The CDR3 region is CASCPTGQAYNEQFF. The CDR3 DNA sequence: TGTGCCAGCTGCCCTACGGGACAGGCGTACAATGAGCAGTTCTTC. The whole variable domain, filled in from reference TRBV28 and TRBJ2-1, reads DVKVTQSSRYLVKRTGEKVFLECVQDMDHENMFWYRQDPGLGLRLIYFSYDVKMKEKGDIPEGYSVSREKKERFSLILESASTNQTSMYLCASCPTGQAYNEQFFGPGTRLTVL.

The rearrangement uses TRBV11-2 and TRBJ2-7; a possible D gene is TRBD1 (5 bases). This CDR3 has 14 residues. V lost 3 bases and J 2 bases, leaving 11 bases between the germline ends. Germline V gene data show CDR1 as SGHAT and CDR2 as FQNNGV. CDR3 loop: CASSFKGVPYEQYF. In DNA, the CDR3 is TGTGCCAGCAGCTTTAAAGGGGTACCCTACGAGCAGTACTTC.

This clone was counted between two and nine times. The chain is built from TRBV13 and TRBJ1-2; weak D call: TRBD1 (5 bases). With 5 bases removed from V and 4 bases from J, the gap between germline ends came to 14 bases. CDR1 is PRHDT, CDR2 FYEKMQ, per germline (reference sequence). The CDR3 is 14 amino acids. The CDR3 sequence is CASSPPRQSYGYTF. CDR3 bases: TGTGCCAGCAGCCCCCCTCGACAGTCCTATGGCTACACCTTC.

The V gene is TRBV11-2, the J gene TRBJ2-1; perhaps TRBD1 as D (6 bases). With 1 base removed from V and 6 bases from J, the gap between germline ends came to 13 bases. This CDR3 has 15 amino acids. CDR1 is SGHAT and CDR2 is FQNNGV in the germline V gene. This chain's CDR3 is CASSLGGRAFNEQFF. In DNA form, the CDR3 reads TGTGCCAGCAGCTTAGGGGGGCGCGCGTTCAATGAGCAGTTCTTC.

This clone was counted between two and nine times. The gene calls are TRBV6-1 and TRBJ1-1; D is perhaps TRBD1 (5 bases). Germline V gives CDR1 MNHNS, CDR2 SASEGT. The CDR3 loop spans 15 amino acids. Trimming removed 1 base from V and 3 bases from J, with 12 bases in between. The CDR3 DNA reads as TGTGCCAGCAGTGAAGTTTGGGGCACATACACTGAAGCTTTCTTT. Translated, it gives CASSEVWGTYTEAFF.

The CDR3 DNA reads TGCGCCAGCAGCTTGGACAGGGTTCCAGAGACCCAGTACTTC. Amino acid sequence: CASSLDRVPETQYF. The V and J genes are TRBV5-1 and TRBJ2-5, with D perhaps matching TRBD1 (6 bases). V shed 0 bases and J shed 4 bases, with 10 bases lying between them. The length of the CDR3 is 14 residues. CDR1 is SGHRS, CDR2 YFSETQ, per germline.

The chain is built from TRBV6-5 and TRBJ1-3; the match to TRBD1 covers 12 bases. Germline CDR1 reads MNHEY; CDR2 reads SVGAGI. The CDR3 consists of 14 residues. The V segment lost 4 bases and the J segment 7 bases; nucleotides outside the gene matches: 2. CDR3 DNA: TGTGCCAGCAGTTCCGGGACAGGGGGCAACACCATATATTTT. Amino acid sequence: CASSSGTGGNTIYF.